What follows are 28 T cell receptor beta chains derived from one specimen sequenced in a study of identical twins. TCRdb reanalysed the 5' RACE reads using MiXCR and keeps one entry per CDR3 protein. Among 350,000 to 450,000 distinct CDR3 sequences listed, around 18% were seen once. Sequenced sample: naive T cells sorted from blood. These receptors were obtained from a man in his forties or fifties in good health.

This clonotype has a single count. The chain recombines TRBV6-5 with TRBJ1-1; D gene uncertain. Germline CDR1 and CDR2: MNHEY and SVGAGI. The length of the CDR3 is 15 residues. Trimming cost V 2 bases and J 4 bases, with 14 bases left between them. This chain's CDR3 is CASSYQALGSTEAFF. The DNA for the CDR3 is TGTGCCAGCAGTTACCAGGCCCTTGGGAGCACTGAAGCTTTCTTT.

In its sample, this clonotype was seen once. The rearrangement joins TRBV9 to TRBJ2-3, with 7 bases identical to TRBD2. In germline, CDR1 is SGDLS, CDR2 YYNGEE. The CDR3 consists of 15 residues. The V segment lost 4 bases and the J segment 1 base; nucleotides outside the gene matches: 6. CDR3 region: CASSSGGVRTDTQYF. CDR3 coding DNA: TGTGCCAGCAGCTCTGGGGGGGTTCGCACAGATACGCAGTATTTT.

There are many counts of this clonotype. The chain is built from TRBV6-1 and TRBJ2-7; maybe TRBD1 (6 bases). CDR1 MNHNS and CDR2 SASEGT come from the germline V gene. This CDR3 region has 14 residues. V dropped 1 base and J dropped 3 bases, with 10 bases sitting between them. CDR3 DNA sequence: TGTGCCAGCAGTGAAGGGACAGACTACTACGAGCAGTACTTC. This encodes CASSEGTDYYEQYF.

This clonotype was counted only a few times. The rearrangement uses TRBV5-4 and TRBJ2-2, with 8 bases matching TRBD1. Trimming at V came to 5 bases and at J to 3 bases, leaving 9 bases not matched to a gene. Germline V gene sequence: CDR1 SGHNT, CDR2 YYREEE (reference sequence). The CDR3 covers 16 residues. The CDR3 DNA sequence: TGTGCCAGCAGTCGACTAGGGACAGGAGACACCGGGGAGCTGTTTTTT. Translated: CASSRLGTGDTGELFF.

This clonotype was seen repeatedly, ten times or more. The chain is built from TRBV12-3 or TRBV12-4 and TRBJ2-1; possibly TRBD2 for D (6 bases). The CDR3 extends over 17 amino acids. V gave up 5 bases and J gave up 2 bases, with 19 bases separating them. DNA of the CDR3: TGTGCCAGCAGTGGAAGCGACGCGGGACTCACCTACAATGAGCAGTTCTTC. The encoded protein is CASSGSDAGLTYNEQFF.

This clonotype was recorded at least ten times. V is TRBV20-1 and J is TRBJ2-5; D possibly corresponds to TRBD1 (5 bases). Germline V gene data show CDR1 as DFQATT and CDR2 as SNEGSKA (reference sequence). Trimming stripped 5 bases from V and 5 bases from J, with 15 bases between. This CDR3 contains 13 residues. The CDR3 region has the DNA TGCAGTGCTCGCGCGGACAATTCGGAGACCCAGTACTTC. Amino acids: CSARADNSETQYF.

This clonotype was seen repeatedly, ten times or more. J is TRBJ2-7 and V is TRBV5-1; D is uncertain. The CDR3 is 14 residues long. Germline CDR1 SGHRS, CDR2 YFSETQ. V gave up 0 bases and J gave up 1 base, with 8 bases separating them. The CDR3 reads CASSLEGRSYEQYF. The CDR3 DNA sequence: TGCGCCAGCAGCTTGGAAGGCAGATCCTACGAGCAGTACTTC.

This clonotype was picked up a small number of times. The chain recombines TRBV24-1 with TRBJ2-1, with 12 positions matching TRBD2. The CDR3 runs 15 residues. The V segment lost 5 bases and the J segment 4 bases; nucleotides outside the gene matches: 2. CDR1 and CDR2 from the germline V gene are KGHDR and SFDVKD. The CDR3 sequence is CATSGLAGGYNEQFF. CDR3 DNA: TGTGCCACCAGTGGGCTAGCGGGAGGGTACAATGAGCAGTTCTTC.

This clonotype occurred many times. This chain uses TRBV27 with TRBJ2-3; perhaps TRBD2 as D (5 bases). The germline V gene encodes CDR1 MNHEY and CDR2 SMNVEV (reference sequence). V lost 4 bases, J lost 2 bases, and 19 bases lay in between. The CDR3 spans 17 residues. Written as DNA, the CDR3 is TGTGCCAGCAGTTCCGCAGCTAGCCGCACAGCCACAGATACGCAGTATTTT. It encodes CASSSAASRTATDTQYF.

Only a few counts were recorded for this clonotype. V and J are TRBV9 and TRBJ2-3; no clear D. The CDR3 extends over 16 amino acids. The germline gives CDR1 SGDLS, CDR2 YYNGEE. Trimming removed 2 bases at V and 1 base at J, with 14 bases between. The CDR3: CASSVQDLLGTDTQYF. The CDR3 DNA follows: TGTGCCAGCAGCGTGCAGGACCTGTTAGGCACAGATACGCAGTATTTT.

This clonotype was detected a few times. V usage is TRBV5-4 and J usage is TRBJ2-1; D may correspond to TRBD1 or TRBD2 (5 bases each). The CDR3 length is 14 residues. V was cut by 0 bases and J by 6 bases, with 10 bases left in between. Germline V gene lookup returns CDR1 SGHNT and CDR2 YYREEE (reference sequence). In DNA, the CDR3 is TGTGCCAGCAGCTTGGTCGACGGGACCAATGAGCAGTTCTTC. This translates into CASSLVDGTNEQFF. The full variable domain, its missing parts supplied by reference TRBV5-4 and TRBJ2-1, is ETGVTQSPTHLIKTRGQQVTLRCSSQSGHNTVSWYQQALGQGPQFIFQYYREEENGRGNFPPRFSGLQFPNYSSELNVNALELDDSALYLCASSLVDGTNEQFFGPGTRLTVL.

This clonotype was picked up many times. The chain uses TRBV29-1 and TRBJ2-1; 9 nucleotides agree with TRBD1. Germline assignment: CDR1 SQVTM and CDR2 ANQGSEA. There are 14 residues in the CDR3. The J segment lost 4 bases and the V segment lost 7 bases, leaving 8 bases of the junction unmatched. The CDR3 here is CSDRTGATYNEQFF. The DNA for the CDR3 is TGCAGCGACCGGACAGGGGCGACATACAATGAGCAGTTCTTC.

This clonotype was found a few times. This chain connects TRBV20-1 to TRBJ2-3, with D possibly matching TRBD2 (5 bases). Germline V gene data show CDR1 as DFQATT and CDR2 as SNEGSKA (reference sequence). The CDR3 is made up of 16 amino acids. Trimming pared 3 bases from V and 0 bases from J, leaving 16 bases between. CDR3 bases: TGCAGTGCTAGGAATCCGGGGAGAGGTAGCACAGATACGCAGTATTTT. Translated: CSARNPGRGSTDTQYF.

J is TRBJ2-2 and V is TRBV2; the match to TRBD2 covers 8 bases. V was pared by 2 bases and J by 1 base, with 0 bases of the junction left unmatched. CDR1 and CDR2 (germline): SNHLY, FYNNEI. CDR3 length: 15 amino acids. CDR3: CASSELAGNTGELFF. In DNA, the CDR3 is TGTGCCAGCAGTGAACTAGCGGGGAACACCGGGGAGCTGTTTTTT.

V is TRBV11-2 and J is TRBJ2-3; D tentatively fits TRBD1 or TRBD2 (5 bases each). CDR3 length: 15 amino acids. Trimming took off 1 base at V and 2 bases at J, with 10 bases between the two ends. Looked up from germline, CDR1 is SGHAT and CDR2 is FQNNGV. In DNA form, the CDR3 reads TGTGCCAGCAGCTTAGTTTTCGGGGCCACAGATACGCAGTATTTT. Amino acids: CASSLVFGATDTQYF.

The table lists this clonotype with many counts. V and J are TRBV3-1 and TRBJ2-7; 10 bases map to TRBD2. With V trimmed by 4 bases and J by 8 bases, 8 bases remained unmatched. CDR1 and CDR2 (germline): LGHDT, YNNKEL (reference sequence). The CDR3 is 14 amino acids. This CDR3 is CASSPAGGLLKQYF. The CDR3 DNA reads TGTGCCAGCAGCCCAGCGGGGGGGCTCCTGAAGCAGTACTTC.

This clonotype turned up a few times. The chain employs TRBV7-9 and TRBJ2-5; D gene uncertain. Trimming shortened V by 8 bases and J by 5 bases, and 6 bases separated the two germline ends. The length of the CDR3 is 10 residues. Germline assignment: CDR1 SEHNR and CDR2 FQNEAQ (reference sequence). CDR3 in DNA: TGTGCCAGCTCGAGGGAGACCCAGTACTTC. Its translation: CASSRETQYF. The full variable domain, with the rest looked up from reference TRBV7-9 and TRBJ2-5, is DTGVSQNPRHKITKRGQNVTFRCDPISEHNRLYWYRQTLGQGPEFLTYFQNEAQLEKSRLLSDRFSAERPKGSFSTLEIQRTEQGDSAMYLCASSRETQYFGPGTRLLVL.

The gene calls are TRBV5-1 and TRBJ1-2, with TRBD1 identical over 8 bases. The V and J ends lost 4 bases and 3 bases, in that order; junction bases with no gene match: 11. The CDR3 has 16 residues. Germline CDR1 is SGHRS and CDR2 is YFSETQ. CDR3 residues: CASSAGQERNYYGYTF. The CDR3 coding sequence is TGCGCCAGCAGCGCGGGACAGGAGCGGAACTACTATGGCTACACCTTC. Complete variable domain (other parts from reference TRBV5-1 and TRBJ1-2): KAGVTQTPRYLIKTRGQQVTLSCSPISGHRSVSWYQQTPGQGLQFLFEYFSETQRNKGNFPGRFSGRQFSNSRSEMNVSTLELGDSALYLCASSAGQERNYYGYTFGSGTRLTVV.

As to this clonotype: A much larger clonotype is one base distant, so this may be a read error. The chain is built from TRBV29-1 and TRBJ2-2; TRBD2 might be the D (5 bases). Germline lookup yields CDR1 SQVTM and CDR2 ANQGSEA. This CDR3 contains 13 residues. The CDR3 spells CSVDQQRAGVLFF. The CDR3 DNA is TGCAGCGTTGACCAGCAGAGGGCCGGGGTGCTGTTTTTT.

This sequence joins TRBV9 and TRBJ2-1, with TRBD2 as a possible D gene (5 bases). Germline V lookup: CDR1 SGDLS, CDR2 YYNGEE. The CDR3 is 14 amino acids. V was pared by 4 bases and J by 4 bases, with 12 bases between. CDR3 sequence reads: CASSPGGQYNEQFF. The CDR3, as DNA: TGTGCCAGCAGCCCTGGAGGTCAATACAATGAGCAGTTCTTC.

This chain uses TRBV4-2 with TRBJ2-1, with 9 nucleotides matching TRBD2. The ends lost 0 bases at V and 4 bases at J; junction bases unmatched: 4. This CDR3 is 16 amino acids long. Looked up from germline, CDR1 is LGHNA and CDR2 is YNFKEQ. The CDR3 nucleotides read TGTGCCAGCAGCCAAGATTGGGCGGGGGGGTACAATGAGCAGTTCTTC. Its translation: CASSQDWAGGYNEQFF.

Only a few counts were recorded for this clonotype. The V and J genes are TRBV28 and TRBJ2-3; D unresolved. This CDR3 has 16 amino acids. Per germline, CDR1 MDHEN and CDR2 SYDVKM. V lost 7 bases to trimming and J lost 1 base, with 18 bases between them. The CDR3 sequence is CASTSLQRSGTDTQYF. For the CDR3, the DNA is TGTGCCAGCACGAGTCTACAGCGTTCCGGCACAGATACGCAGTATTTT.

The sample holds a few counts of this clonotype. V is TRBV6-2 or TRBV6-3 and J is TRBJ2-3, with unresolved D. V shed 3 bases and J shed 0 bases, with 10 bases lying between them. The CDR3 has 15 residues. Germline V gene lookup returns CDR1 MNHEY and CDR2 SVGEGT. The CDR3 here is CASSYSVDSTDTQYF. The CDR3 DNA reads TGTGCCAGCAGTTATTCCGTCGATAGCACAGATACGCAGTATTTT.

This clonotype was seen repeatedly, ten times or more. Sequence at one end of the junction differs from germline and may be a read error. The chain combines TRBV20-1 with TRBJ2-4; D gene uncertain. The germline V gene has CDR1 DFQATT and CDR2 SNEGSKA (reference sequence). This CDR3 has 11 amino acids. Here the CDR3 reads CSAGDPPLTYF. As DNA, the CDR3 is TGCAGTGCTGGAGACCCACCGCTCACGTACTTC.

This clonotype was counted between two and nine times. This chain connects TRBV29-1 to TRBJ2-7; 11 bases agree with TRBD2. J was trimmed by 4 bases and V by 6 bases; bases with no gene match: 5. Germline lookup yields CDR1 SQVTM and CDR2 ANQGSEA. The CDR3 contains 13 residues. CDR3 sequence reads: CSVQGLAVYEQYF. CDR3 bases: TGCAGCGTGCAGGGACTAGCGGTTTACGAGCAGTACTTC.

At least ten counts were recorded for this clonotype. The J gene is TRBJ2-7, the V gene TRBV25-1; no clear D gene. Trimming removed 3 bases from V and 3 bases from J, with 9 bases in between. CDR1 is MGHDK, CDR2 SYGVNS, per germline. The CDR3 covers 13 residues. The CDR3: CASSDPVGYEQYF. The CDR3, as DNA: TGTGCCAGCAGTGACCCAGTGGGCTACGAGCAGTACTTC.

The chain employs TRBV3-1 and TRBJ2-7; a weak D match, TRBD1 (5 bases). CDR1 is LGHDT, CDR2 YNNKEL, per germline (reference sequence). V was cut by 4 bases and J by 6 bases, with 10 bases left in between. This CDR3 has 12 amino acids. The CDR3 here is CASSRVGAEQYF. CDR3 bases: TGTGCCAGCAGCCGGGTTGGGGCCGAGCAGTACTTC.

There are a few counts of this clonotype. This rearrangement joins TRBV20-1 to TRBJ2-1, with 7 nucleotides matching TRBD2. The CDR3 consists of 14 residues. Germline CDR1 reads DFQATT; CDR2 reads SNEGSKA (reference sequence). Germline trimming cut 3 bases from V and 8 bases from J; bases unmatched to any gene: 10. The DNA of the CDR3 is TGCAGTGCTAGTCGGGGGGTCGGGAGTGATGAGCAGTTCTTC. It encodes CSASRGVGSDEQFF.